A single sample is the source of the 11 T cell receptor beta chains below, sequenced in a study of T cells in Graves' hyperthyroidism and ophthalmopathy. Amplified TCR beta CDR3 regions came from RNA transcripts. When the TCR CDR3 underwent first-round RT-PCR, the HTBI primer set was used. Via MiXCR, TCRdb re-called the multiplex PCR reads, giving one row per CDR3 protein. The data show 530,000 or so distinct CDR3 sequences, just over 45% seen once. The specimen was peripheral blood or thyroid tissue (not recorded which). All receptors come from a woman aged 18-29 years with Graves' hyperthyroidism.

V usage is TRBV5-4 and J usage is TRBJ1-4; possibly TRBD1 for D (5 bases). V lost 2 bases and J 3 bases, leaving 11 bases between the germline ends. The CDR3 extends over 15 amino acids. Germline CDR1 reads SGHNT; CDR2 reads YYREEE (reference sequence). CDR3 in DNA: TGTGCCAGCAGCTTTGTAGGGGCGTCTAATGAAAAACTGTTTTTT. Translated, it gives CASSFVGASNEKLFF.

This clonotype showed up many times. The chain links TRBV24-1 to TRBJ2-2; no clear D gene. This CDR3 has 14 amino acids. From germline, CDR1 is KGHDR and CDR2 SFDVKD. Trimming stripped 5 bases from V and 3 bases from J, with 9 bases between. This CDR3 reads CATSGVRDTGELFF. The CDR3 bases are TGTGCCACCAGTGGCGTACGGGACACCGGGGAGCTGTTTTTT.

This clonotype has ten or more counts. CDR3 amino acids: CASSITQGRYTF. In DNA form, the CDR3 reads TGTGCCAGTAGTATCACACAGGGGCGCTACACCTTC. The chain employs TRBV19 and TRBJ1-2; 7 nucleotides match TRBD1. Looked up from germline, CDR1 is LNHDA and CDR2 is SQIVND (reference sequence). Trimming took 3 bases from V and 9 from J; bases not matched to a gene: 4. The CDR3 consists of 12 residues.

The chain recombines TRBV7-2 with TRBJ2-5, with 8 bases identical to TRBD1. V was clipped by 5 bases and J by 1 base; unmatched bases: 6. Germline-derived CDR1 and CDR2 are SGHTA and FQGNSA. The CDR3 spans 15 residues. This CDR3 is CASSIQGATQETQYF. CDR3 nucleotides: TGTGCCAGCAGCATCCAGGGGGCTACCCAAGAGACCCAGTACTTC.

This clonotype was seen at least ten times. The chain employs TRBV11-1 and TRBJ1-6; TRBD1 might be the D (5 bases). Trimming shortened V by 6 bases and J by 8 bases, and 17 bases separated the two germline ends. This CDR3 has 15 residues. Germline lookup yields CDR1 SGHAT and CDR2 FQDESV (reference sequence). The CDR3 loop is CASRRRDLADSPLHF. CDR3 in DNA: TGTGCCAGCAGGCGTCGGGACCTGGCGGATTCACCCCTCCACTTT.

This rearrangement joins TRBV7-9 to TRBJ2-5, with TRBD2 as a possible D gene (6 bases). This CDR3 is 16 amino acids long. CDR1 is SEHNR, CDR2 FQNEAQ, per germline (reference sequence). Deletions cut 5 bases from V and 6 bases from J, with 22 bases between. The CDR3 region is CASSQGPTGDVKTQYF. CDR3 DNA sequence: TGTGCCAGCAGCCAAGGCCCCACGGGAGATGTAAAGACCCAGTACTTC.

This clonotype was observed at least ten times. The chain links TRBV7-6 to TRBJ1-2, with 7 bases that match TRBD1. Germline CDR1 SGHVS, CDR2 FNYEAQ. The CDR3 is made up of 15 amino acids. The junction had 6 bases not matched to a gene; V was cut back by 5 bases and J by 0 bases. The CDR3 DNA is TGTGCCAGCAGCGGCACAGGGGCGACTAACTATGGCTACACCTTC. Encoded protein: CASSGTGATNYGYTF.

Ten or more counts support this clonotype. The V gene is TRBV29-1, the J gene TRBJ1-4; D unresolved. The CDR3 contains 13 residues. Trimming took off 4 bases at V and 0 bases at J, with 6 bases between the two ends. CDR1 is SQVTM and CDR2 is ANQGSEA in the germline V gene. CDR3 residues: CSVVSTTNEKLFF. For the CDR3, the DNA is TGCAGCGTTGTATCGACAACTAATGAAAAACTGTTTTTT. Variable domain in full (rest from reference TRBV29-1 and TRBJ1-4): SAVISQKPSRDICQRGTSLTIQCQVDSQVTMMFWYRQQPGQSLTLIATANQGSEATYESGFVIDKFPISRPNLTFSTLTVSNMSPEDSSIYLCSVVSTTNEKLFFGSGTQLSVL.

This clonotype was recorded at least ten times. The chain joins TRBV12-3 or TRBV12-4 to TRBJ1-4; TRBD1 matches at 7 bases. The CDR3 covers 14 residues. Germline trimming cut 6 bases from V and 7 bases from J; bases unmatched to any gene: 8. CDR3 loop: CASRGQTSGEKLFF. CDR3 bases: TGTGCCAGCAGGGGACAGACGTCTGGTGAAAAACTGTTTTTT.

The chain joins TRBV20-1 to TRBJ2-1; 16 bases align to TRBD2. CDR1 and CDR2 from the germline V gene are DFQATT and SNEGSKA (reference sequence). The CDR3 is 14 amino acids. The J segment lost 10 bases and the V segment lost 4 bases, leaving 4 bases of the junction unmatched. CDR3 in amino acids: CSATGLAGGLEQFF. In DNA form, the CDR3 reads TGCAGTGCTACGGGACTAGCGGGAGGGCTGGAGCAGTTCTTC.

With respect to this clonotype: A much larger clone differs by one base, so this may be a read error. The chain employs TRBV6-5 and TRBJ1-2, with D hard to call. Per the germline V gene, CDR1 is MNHEY and CDR2 is SVGAGI. The CDR3 length is 14 residues. This CDR3 reads CASSEEALGYGCTF. The CDR3 DNA sequence: TGTGCCAGCAGTGAAGAGGCGCTGGGCTATGGCTGCACCTTC.